Listed here are 17 T cell receptor beta chains from one sample, sequenced in a study of blood T cell repertoires in COVID-19. The repertoire was sequenced with immunoSEQ multiplex PCR; TCRdb's copy has only in-frame clones and lacks some. Here the sample spans roughly 39,000 clones, approximately 94% being singletons. Sequenced sample: peripheral blood. These receptors came from a human donor with active COVID-19. The donor label of this sample is uncertain.

J is TRBJ1-6 and V is TRBV6-5; unclear D gene. CDR3 length equals 16 residues. Germline V CDR1 and CDR2: MNHEY, SVGAGI. V lost 0 bases, J lost 11 bases, and 17 bases lay in between. The CDR3 region has the DNA TGTGCCAGCAGTTACTCGATTGTGGCCCAGGTCGCACCCCTCCACTTT. Its translation: CASSYSIVAQVAPLHF.

This chain joins TRBV4-3 and TRBJ1-3; D remains ambiguous. The CDR3 runs to 14 residues. The V gene's germline CDR1 is LGHNA and CDR2 YSLEER. V was pared by 3 bases and J by 0 bases, with 6 bases between. This CDR3 reads CASSHDNSGNTIYF. DNA of the CDR3: TGCGCCAGCAGCCACGACAACTCTGGAAACACCATATATTTT.

V usage is TRBV6-2 or TRBV6-3 and J usage is TRBJ2-2; tentatively, D is TRBD1 (5 bases). Deletions cut 5 bases from V and 1 base from J, with 14 bases between. The CDR3 covers 16 residues. CDR1 is MNHEY and CDR2 is SVGEGT in the germline V gene. CDR3 nucleotides: TGTGCCAGCAGTCCCTTGGGGCCTAAGAACACCGGGGAGCTGTTTTTT. Translation gives CASSPLGPKNTGELFF.

The chain uses TRBV11-2 and TRBJ2-1; 8 positions match TRBD2. With V trimmed by 3 bases and J by 6 bases, 7 bases remained unmatched. The V gene's germline CDR1 is SGHAT and CDR2 FQNNGV. This CDR3 is 15 amino acids long. The CDR3 DNA follows: TGTGCCAGCAGCTTTACGGGACTAGGAAGCAATGAGCAGTTCTTC. It encodes CASSFTGLGSNEQFF.

The V and J genes are TRBV19 and TRBJ2-7; possibly TRBD1 for D (5 bases). There are 13 residues in the CDR3. Trimming shortened V by 3 bases and J by 5 bases, and 11 bases separated the two germline ends. Germline V CDR1 and CDR2: LNHDA, SQIVND (reference sequence). CDR3 sequence (DNA): TGTGCCAGTAGTATCCAGGGATCGGACGAGCAGTACTTC. This gives the protein CASSIQGSDEQYF.

The chain has TRBV20-1 and TRBJ2-6; no definite D call. Trimming stripped 6 bases from V and 12 bases from J, with 12 bases between. CDR3 length: 11 amino acids. Per germline, CDR1 DFQATT and CDR2 SNEGSKA (reference sequence). The CDR3 loop reads CSALPGLVLTF. The CDR3 DNA follows: TGCAGTGCGCTACCGGGTCTCGTCCTGACTTTC.

The genes are TRBV5-4 and TRBJ1-1; D ambiguous. The CDR3 spans 14 residues. Germline V gene sequence: CDR1 SGHNT, CDR2 YYREEE (reference sequence). The ends were cut back, 0 bases at V and 1 base at J, with 7 bases in the middle. The CDR3 nucleotides are TGTGCCAGCAGCTTGGTCGGGGAGAACACTGAAGCTTTCTTT. Residues: CASSLVGENTEAFF.

The chain joins TRBV5-1 to TRBJ2-5; TRBD2 agrees at 11 bases. Germline values: CDR1 SGHRS, CDR2 YFSETQ. V lost 5 bases and J lost 2; bases outside the gene matches: 5. The CDR3 is made up of 15 amino acids. CDR3 sequence reads: CASSTSGRYQETQYF. The CDR3, as DNA: TGCGCCAGCAGTACTAGCGGGAGATATCAAGAGACCCAGTACTTC.

J is TRBJ1-2 and V is TRBV5-1; 12 nucleotides match TRBD1. Trimming took 1 base from V and 8 from J; bases not matched to a gene: 6. CDR3 length equals 15 residues. Germline V gene lookup returns CDR1 SGHRS and CDR2 YFSETQ. CDR3 in DNA: TGCGCCAGCAGCTTGTTGGGACAGGGGGCGGAAGGCTACACCTTC. It codes for CASSLLGQGAEGYTF.

The genes are TRBV6-6 and TRBJ1-2; 8 bases are a match to TRBD1. This CDR3 contains 13 residues. V lost 6 bases to trimming and J lost 7 bases; unmatched junction nucleotides: 7. The V gene's germline CDR1 is MNHNY and CDR2 SVGAGI (reference sequence). The chain's CDR3 is CASRLTGALGYTF. The CDR3 bases are TGTGCCAGCAGACTGACAGGGGCACTTGGCTACACCTTC.

The chain carries TRBV6-2 or TRBV6-3 and TRBJ1-5, with a tentative D call TRBD1 (6 bases). Germline V lookup: CDR1 MNHEY, CDR2 SVGEGT. CDR3 length: 16 residues. Trimming removed 2 bases at V and 7 bases at J, with 18 bases between. The CDR3 here is CASSYLSRAQGQPQHF. As DNA, the CDR3 is TGTGCCAGCAGTTACCTATCTAGGGCCCAGGGGCAGCCCCAGCATTTT.

The chain is built from TRBV28 and TRBJ2-7, with unresolved D. The CDR3 has 11 residues. Germline V gene sequence: CDR1 MDHEN, CDR2 SYDVKM. The V gene lost 5 bases and the J gene lost 6 bases, with 8 bases spanning the gap. The CDR3 sequence is CASSTLGEQYF. CDR3 in DNA: TGTGCCAGCAGTACGCTCGGCGAGCAGTACTTC.

V gene TRBV6-5 combines with J gene TRBJ2-4, with D possibly TRBD2 on 7 matching bases. V lost 8 bases and J lost 4, with 12 bases in between. The CDR3 totals 13 residues. The germline gives CDR1 MNHEY, CDR2 SVGAGI. The CDR3 nucleotides read TGTGCCAGCCAGGAGGGGGGGAAAAACATTCAGTACTTC. This gives the protein CASQEGGKNIQYF.

The chain links TRBV19 to TRBJ2-7; D perhaps matches TRBD2 (5 bases). Between the trimmed V and J ends, which lost 3 bases and 0 bases, there was a span of 15 bases. Germline CDR1 LNHDA, CDR2 SQIVND (reference sequence). The CDR3 sequence is 16 residues long. The CDR3 nucleotides are TGTGCCAGTAGTATTAGTCCCAGCGGCAGCTCCTACGAGCAGTACTTC. Translated: CASSISPSGSSYEQYF.

The V gene is TRBV6-5, the J gene TRBJ1-5; no clear D gene. The CDR3 contains 12 residues. V was trimmed by 7 bases and J by 5 bases, leaving 9 bases between them. Germline-derived CDR1 and CDR2 are MNHEY and SVGAGI. CDR3 amino acids: CASKSGDQPQHF. CDR3 nucleotide sequence: TGTGCCAGCAAGAGCGGTGATCAGCCCCAGCATTTT.

This clone was detected only once. CDR3 sequence reads: CASSPTVTDTQYF. The CDR3, as DNA: TGTGCCAGCAGCCCGACAGTAACAGATACGCAGTATTTT. The rearrangement joins TRBV12-3 or TRBV12-4 to TRBJ2-3; weak D call: TRBD1 (5 bases). The V and J ends lost 6 bases and 3 bases respectively, with 10 bases between them. This CDR3 contains 13 residues.

The J gene is TRBJ2-1, the V gene TRBV6-6; 7 bases are shared with TRBD2. Per germline, CDR1 MNHNY and CDR2 SVGAGI (reference sequence). After removal of 7 bases from V and 3 bases from J, the junction contained 9 bases not matched to a gene. This CDR3 region has 15 residues. The CDR3 DNA is TGTGCCAGCATCTTACGACCGGGGGGCTACAATGAGCAGTTCTTC. Protein sequence: CASILRPGGYNEQFF.